Listed here are 4 T cell receptor beta chains from one sample, sequenced in a study of cytomegalovirus exposure and HLA in healthy donors. A multiplex PCR was run with 60 Vbeta primers and 13 Jbeta primers. Method: immunoSEQ multiplex PCR; TCRdb's copy keeps in-frame clones and lacks some. Counted here are 95,000 to 150,000 clones, approximately 80% occurring once; the ten biggest clones make up more than 1.5%. What was sequenced was PBMCs. These receptors were obtained from a man aged 35 to 55 in good health and CMV-seronegative.

This clone was detected only a few times. The CDR3: CASSGQGMNTEAFF. The CDR3 DNA follows: TGTGCCAGTAGCGGACAGGGTATGAACACTGAAGCTTTCTTT. The V and J genes are TRBV19 and TRBJ1-1; TRBD1 agrees at 8 bases. CDR3 length: 14 amino acids. Trimming took 6 bases from V and 0 from J; bases not matched to a gene: 3. Germline V gene sequence: CDR1 LNHDA, CDR2 SQIVND (reference sequence).

This chain connects TRBV6-5 to TRBJ1-4; unclear D gene. V was pared by 4 bases and J by 8 bases, with 8 bases between. The germline gives CDR1 MNHEY, CDR2 SVGAGI. This CDR3 region has 12 residues. The chain's CDR3 is CASSSSREKLFF. CDR3 DNA sequence: TGTGCCAGCAGTTCCTCGAGGGAAAAACTGTTTTTT.

The chain couples TRBV28 to TRBJ2-5; 8 nucleotides match TRBD2. The V segment lost 10 bases and the J segment 2 bases; nucleotides outside the gene matches: 9. Germline assignment: CDR1 MDHEN and CDR2 SYDVKM. The length of the CDR3 is 14 residues. For the CDR3, the DNA is TGTGCCACAGATATTAGCGGGGTACAAGAGACCCAGTACTTC. Translation gives CATDISGVQETQYF.

V gene TRBV7-3 combines with J gene TRBJ1-1; 7 nucleotides align to TRBD1. The CDR3 is made up of 14 amino acids. Germline lookup yields CDR1 SGHTA and CDR2 FQGTGA. The V gene end was trimmed by 5 bases and the J gene end by 5 bases; junction bases not matched to a gene: 8. The CDR3: CASSVQGGLTEAFF. The CDR3 coding sequence is TGTGCCAGCAGCGTCCAGGGGGGTTTAACTGAAGCTTTCTTT.